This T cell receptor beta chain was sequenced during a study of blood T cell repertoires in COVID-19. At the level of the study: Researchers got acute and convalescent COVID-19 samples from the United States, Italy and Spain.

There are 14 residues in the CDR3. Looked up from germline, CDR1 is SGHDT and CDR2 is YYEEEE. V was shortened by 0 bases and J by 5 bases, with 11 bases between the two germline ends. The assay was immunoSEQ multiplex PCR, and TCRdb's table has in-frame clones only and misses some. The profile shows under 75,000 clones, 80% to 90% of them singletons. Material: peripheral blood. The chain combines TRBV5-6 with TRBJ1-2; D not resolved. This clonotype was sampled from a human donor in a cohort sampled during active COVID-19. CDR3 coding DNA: TGTGCCAGCAGCTTGGGCAGGCTTTCTTATGGCTACACCTTC. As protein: CASSLGRLSYGYTF.